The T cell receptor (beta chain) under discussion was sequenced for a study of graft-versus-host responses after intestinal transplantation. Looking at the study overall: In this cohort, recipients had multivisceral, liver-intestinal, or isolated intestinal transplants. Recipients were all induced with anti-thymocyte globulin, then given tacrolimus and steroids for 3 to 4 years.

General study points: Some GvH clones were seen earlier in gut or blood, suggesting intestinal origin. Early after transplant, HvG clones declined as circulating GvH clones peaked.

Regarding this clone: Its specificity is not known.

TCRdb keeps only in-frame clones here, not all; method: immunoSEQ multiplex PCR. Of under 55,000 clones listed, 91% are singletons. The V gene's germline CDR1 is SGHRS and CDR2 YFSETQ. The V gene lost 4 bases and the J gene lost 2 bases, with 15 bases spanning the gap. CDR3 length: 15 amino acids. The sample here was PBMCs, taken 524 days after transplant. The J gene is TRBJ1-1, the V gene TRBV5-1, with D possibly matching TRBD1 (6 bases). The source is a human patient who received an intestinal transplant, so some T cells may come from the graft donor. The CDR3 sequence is CASSLGAGINTEAFF. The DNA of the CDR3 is TGCGCCAGCAGCCTGGGGGCAGGCATTAACACTGAAGCTTTCTTT.